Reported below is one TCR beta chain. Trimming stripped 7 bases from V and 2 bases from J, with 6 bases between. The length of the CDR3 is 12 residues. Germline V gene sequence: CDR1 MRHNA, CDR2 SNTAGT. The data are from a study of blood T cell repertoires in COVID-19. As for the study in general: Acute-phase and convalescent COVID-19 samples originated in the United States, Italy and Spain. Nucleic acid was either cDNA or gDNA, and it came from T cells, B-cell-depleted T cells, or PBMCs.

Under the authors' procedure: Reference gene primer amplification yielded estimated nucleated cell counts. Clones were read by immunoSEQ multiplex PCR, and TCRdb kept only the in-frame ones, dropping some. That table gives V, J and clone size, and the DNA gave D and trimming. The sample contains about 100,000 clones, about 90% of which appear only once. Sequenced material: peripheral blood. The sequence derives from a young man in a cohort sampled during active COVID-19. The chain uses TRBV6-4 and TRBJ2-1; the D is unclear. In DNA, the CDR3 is TGTGCCAGCACGTATACCTACAATGAGCAGTTCTTC. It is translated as CASTYTYNEQFF.